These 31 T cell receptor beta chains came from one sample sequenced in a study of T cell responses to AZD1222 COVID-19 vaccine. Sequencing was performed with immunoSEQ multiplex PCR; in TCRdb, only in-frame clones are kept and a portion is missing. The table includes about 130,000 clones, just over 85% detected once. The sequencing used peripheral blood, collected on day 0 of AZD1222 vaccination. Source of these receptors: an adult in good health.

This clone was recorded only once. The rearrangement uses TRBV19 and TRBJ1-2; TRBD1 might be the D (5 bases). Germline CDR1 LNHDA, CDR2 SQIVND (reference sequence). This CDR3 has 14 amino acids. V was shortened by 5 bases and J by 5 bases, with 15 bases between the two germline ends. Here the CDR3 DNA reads TGTGCCAGTAGTTCCGGGACCTACACTTATGGCTACACCTTC. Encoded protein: CASSSGTYTYGYTF.

CDR3 DNA: TGTGCCAGCAGTGACCATGACGAAACAACTAATGAAAAACTGTTTTTT. Its translation: CASSDHDETTNEKLFF. The chain recombines TRBV6-1 with TRBJ1-4, with D unclear. The length of the CDR3 is 16 residues. V lost 3 bases, J lost 0 bases, and 11 bases lay in between. Germline V gives CDR1 MNHNS, CDR2 SASEGT.

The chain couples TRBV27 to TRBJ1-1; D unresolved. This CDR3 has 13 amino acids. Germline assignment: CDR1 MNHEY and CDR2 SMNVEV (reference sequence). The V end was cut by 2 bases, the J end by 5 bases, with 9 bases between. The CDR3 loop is CASSLRWETEAFF. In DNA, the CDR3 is TGTGCCAGCAGTTTAAGATGGGAGACTGAAGCTTTCTTT.

In DNA form, the CDR3 reads TGTGCCAGCAAAGGGCACACTGAAGCTTTCTTT. Amino acid sequence: CASKGHTEAFF. The chain combines TRBV6-6 with TRBJ1-1; D is ambiguous. Germline V CDR1 and CDR2: MNHNY, SVGAGI (reference sequence). V shed 7 bases and J shed 3 bases, with 6 bases lying between them. CDR3 length: 11 amino acids.

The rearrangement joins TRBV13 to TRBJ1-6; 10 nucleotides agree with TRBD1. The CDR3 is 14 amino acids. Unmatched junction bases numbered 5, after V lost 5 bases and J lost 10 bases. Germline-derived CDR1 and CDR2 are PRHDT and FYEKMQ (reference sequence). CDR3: CASSPDRGLSPLHF. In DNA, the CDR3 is TGTGCCAGCAGCCCCGACAGGGGGCTGTCACCCCTCCACTTT.

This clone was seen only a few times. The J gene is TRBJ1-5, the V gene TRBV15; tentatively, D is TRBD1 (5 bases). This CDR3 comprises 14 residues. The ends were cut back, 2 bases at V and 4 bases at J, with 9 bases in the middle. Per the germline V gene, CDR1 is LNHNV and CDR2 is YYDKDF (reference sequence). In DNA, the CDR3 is TGTGCCACCAGCAGACGAGGGGTTAATCAGCCCCAGCATTTT. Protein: CATSRRGVNQPQHF.

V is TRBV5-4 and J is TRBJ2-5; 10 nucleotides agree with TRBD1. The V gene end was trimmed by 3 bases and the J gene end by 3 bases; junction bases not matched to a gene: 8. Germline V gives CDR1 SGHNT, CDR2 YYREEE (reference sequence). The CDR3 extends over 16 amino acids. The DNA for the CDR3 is TGTGCCAGCAGCTCGGGGACAGGGGCCTCGGAAGAGACCCAGTACTTC. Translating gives CASSSGTGASEETQYF.

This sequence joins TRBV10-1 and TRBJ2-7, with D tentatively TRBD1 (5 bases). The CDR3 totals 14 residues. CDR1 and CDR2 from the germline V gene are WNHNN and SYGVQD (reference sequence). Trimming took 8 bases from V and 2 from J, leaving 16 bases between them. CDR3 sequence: CASGQGILPYEQYF. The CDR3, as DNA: TGCGCCAGCGGGCAGGGAATTTTACCCTACGAGCAGTACTTC.

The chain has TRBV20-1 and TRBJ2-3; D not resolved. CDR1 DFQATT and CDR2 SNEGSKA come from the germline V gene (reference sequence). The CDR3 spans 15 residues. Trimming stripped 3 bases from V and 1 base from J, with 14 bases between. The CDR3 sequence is CSASNPLTGTDTQYF. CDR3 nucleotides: TGCAGTGCTAGTAATCCCTTAACTGGCACAGATACGCAGTATTTT.

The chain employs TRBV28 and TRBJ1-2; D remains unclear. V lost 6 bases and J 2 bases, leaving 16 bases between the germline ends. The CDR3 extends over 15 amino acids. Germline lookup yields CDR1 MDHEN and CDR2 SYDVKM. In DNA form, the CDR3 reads TGTGCCAGCAGCACCAATCTGGGCAACAACTATGGCTACACCTTC. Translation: CASSTNLGNNYGYTF.

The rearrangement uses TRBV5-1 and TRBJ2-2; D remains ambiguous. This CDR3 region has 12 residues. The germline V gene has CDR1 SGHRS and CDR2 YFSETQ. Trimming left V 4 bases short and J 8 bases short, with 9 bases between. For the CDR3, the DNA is TGCGCCAGCAGCGACCTCCAGGGGGAGCTGTTTTTT. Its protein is CASSDLQGELFF. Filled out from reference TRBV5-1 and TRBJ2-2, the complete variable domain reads KAGVTQTPRYLIKTRGQQVTLSCSPISGHRSVSWYQQTPGQGLQFLFEYFSETQRNKGNFPGRFSGRQFSNSRSEMNVSTLELGDSALYLCASSDLQGELFFGEGSRLTVL.

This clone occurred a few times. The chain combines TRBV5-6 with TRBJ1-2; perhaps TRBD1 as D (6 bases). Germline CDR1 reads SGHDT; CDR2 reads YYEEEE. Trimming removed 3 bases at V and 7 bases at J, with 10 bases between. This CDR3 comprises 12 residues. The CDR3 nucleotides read TGTGCCAGCAGCTACCGGACAGTTGGCTACACCTTC. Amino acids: CASSYRTVGYTF.

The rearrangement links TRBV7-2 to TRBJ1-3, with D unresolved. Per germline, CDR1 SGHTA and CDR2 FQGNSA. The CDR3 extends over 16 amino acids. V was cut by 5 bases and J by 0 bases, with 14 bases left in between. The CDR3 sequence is CASSPGPMSSGNTIYF. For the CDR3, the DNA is TGTGCCAGCAGCCCCGGACCCATGAGCTCTGGAAACACCATATATTTT.

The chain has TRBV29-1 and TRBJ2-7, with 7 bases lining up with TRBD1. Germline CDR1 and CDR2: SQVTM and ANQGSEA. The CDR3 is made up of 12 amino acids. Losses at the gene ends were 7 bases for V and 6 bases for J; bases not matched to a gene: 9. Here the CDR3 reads CSGIRGTSEQYF. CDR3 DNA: TGCAGCGGTATCAGGGGGACGAGCGAGCAGTACTTC.

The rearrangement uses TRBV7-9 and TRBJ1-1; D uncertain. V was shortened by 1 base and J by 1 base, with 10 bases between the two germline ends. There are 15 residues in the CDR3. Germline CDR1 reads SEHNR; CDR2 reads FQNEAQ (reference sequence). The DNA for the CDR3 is TGTGCCAGCAGCTTAGTGGCGACATCGAACACTGAAGCTTTCTTT. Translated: CASSLVATSNTEAFF.

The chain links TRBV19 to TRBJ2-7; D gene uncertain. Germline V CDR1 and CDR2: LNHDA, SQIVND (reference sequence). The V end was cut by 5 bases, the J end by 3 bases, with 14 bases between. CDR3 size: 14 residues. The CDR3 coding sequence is TGTGCCAGTAGTCCCTCGGGCAGCCTCTACGAGCAGTACTTC. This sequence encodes CASSPSGSLYEQYF.

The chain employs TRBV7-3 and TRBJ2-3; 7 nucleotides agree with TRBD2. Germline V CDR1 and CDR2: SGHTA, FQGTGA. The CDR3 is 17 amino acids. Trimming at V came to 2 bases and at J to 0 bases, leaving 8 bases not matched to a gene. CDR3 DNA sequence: TGTGCCAGCAGCTTAGATGGGACTATATCTAGCACAGATACGCAGTATTTT. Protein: CASSLDGTISSTDTQYF. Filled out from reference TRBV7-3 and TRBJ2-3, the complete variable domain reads GAGVSQTPSNKVTEKGKYVELRCDPISGHTALYWYRQSLGQGPEFLIYFQGTGAADDSGLPNDRFFAVRPEGSVSTLKIQRTERGDSAVYLCASSLDGTISSTDTQYFGPGTRLTVL.

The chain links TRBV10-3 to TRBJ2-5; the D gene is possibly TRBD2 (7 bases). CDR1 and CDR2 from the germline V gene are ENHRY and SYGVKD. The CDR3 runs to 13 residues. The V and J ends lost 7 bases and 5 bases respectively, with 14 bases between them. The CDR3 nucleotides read TGTGCCATCAACGGGGGGCCAGGGGAGACCCAGTACTTC. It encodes CAINGGPGETQYF.

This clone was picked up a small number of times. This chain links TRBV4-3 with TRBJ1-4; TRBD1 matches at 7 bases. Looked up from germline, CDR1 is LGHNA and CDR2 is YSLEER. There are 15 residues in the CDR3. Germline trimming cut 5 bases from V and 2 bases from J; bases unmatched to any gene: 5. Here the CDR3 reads CASSRQGVTNEKLFF. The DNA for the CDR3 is TGCGCCAGCAGCAGACAGGGTGTTACTAATGAAAAACTGTTTTTT.

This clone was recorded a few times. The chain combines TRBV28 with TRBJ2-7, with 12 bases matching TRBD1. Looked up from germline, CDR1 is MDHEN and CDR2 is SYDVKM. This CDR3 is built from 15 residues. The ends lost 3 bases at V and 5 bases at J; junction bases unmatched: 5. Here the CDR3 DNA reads TGTGCCAGCAGTTTTCCGGGGACAGGGGGCGACGAGCAGTACTTC. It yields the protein CASSFPGTGGDEQYF.

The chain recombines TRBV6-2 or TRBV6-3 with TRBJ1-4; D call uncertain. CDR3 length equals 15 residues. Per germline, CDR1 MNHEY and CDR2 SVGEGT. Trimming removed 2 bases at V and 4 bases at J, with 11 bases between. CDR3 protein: CASSYTTGFNEKLFF. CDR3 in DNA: TGTGCCAGCAGTTACACGACGGGGTTTAATGAAAAACTGTTTTTT.

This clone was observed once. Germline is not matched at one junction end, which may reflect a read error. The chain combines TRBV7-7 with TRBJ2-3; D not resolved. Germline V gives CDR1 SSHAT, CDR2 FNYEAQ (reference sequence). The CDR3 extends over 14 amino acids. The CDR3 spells CASSLTGFTDTQYF. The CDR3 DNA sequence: TGTGCTAGCAGCTTGACCGGATTCACAGATACGCAGTATTTT.

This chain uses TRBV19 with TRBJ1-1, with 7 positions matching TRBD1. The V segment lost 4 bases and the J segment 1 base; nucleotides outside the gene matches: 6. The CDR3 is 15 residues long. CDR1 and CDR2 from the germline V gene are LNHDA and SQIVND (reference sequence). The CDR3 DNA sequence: TGTGCCAGTAGTACGGACAGGTGGGAGAACACTGAAGCTTTCTTT. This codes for CASSTDRWENTEAFF.

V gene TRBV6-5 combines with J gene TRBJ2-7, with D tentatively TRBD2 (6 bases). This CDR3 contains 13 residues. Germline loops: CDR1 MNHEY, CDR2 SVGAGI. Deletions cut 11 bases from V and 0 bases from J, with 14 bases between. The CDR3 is CAAQEGSSYEQYF. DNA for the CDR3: TGTGCCGCCCAGGAGGGGAGCTCCTACGAGCAGTACTTC.

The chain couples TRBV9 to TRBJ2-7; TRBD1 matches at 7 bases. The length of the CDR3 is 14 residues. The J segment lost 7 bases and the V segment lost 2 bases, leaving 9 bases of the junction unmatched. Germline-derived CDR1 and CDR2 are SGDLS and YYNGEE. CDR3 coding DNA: TGTGCCAGCAGCGTCCGGGACAGTCCTTGGGAGCAGTACTTC. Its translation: CASSVRDSPWEQYF. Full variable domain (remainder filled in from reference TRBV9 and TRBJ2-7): DSGVTQTPKHLITATGQRVTLRCSPRSGDLSVYWYQQSLDQGLQFLIQYYNGEERAKGNILERFSAQQFPDLHSELNLSSLELGDSALYFCASSVRDSPWEQYFGPGTRLTVT.

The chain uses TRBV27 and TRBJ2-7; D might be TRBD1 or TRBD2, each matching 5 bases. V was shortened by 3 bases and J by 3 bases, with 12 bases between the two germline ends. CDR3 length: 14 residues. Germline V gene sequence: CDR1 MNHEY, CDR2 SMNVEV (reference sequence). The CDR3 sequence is CASSLIGAGYEQYF. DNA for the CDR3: TGTGCCAGCAGTTTGATCGGGGCAGGCTACGAGCAGTACTTC.

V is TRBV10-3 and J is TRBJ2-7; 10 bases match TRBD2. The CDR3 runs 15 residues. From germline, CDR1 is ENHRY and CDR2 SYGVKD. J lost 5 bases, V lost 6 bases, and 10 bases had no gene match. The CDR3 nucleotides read TGTGCCATCAGACCCCGGGTAGCGGGGGGAGACGAGCAGTACTTC. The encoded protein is CAIRPRVAGGDEQYF.

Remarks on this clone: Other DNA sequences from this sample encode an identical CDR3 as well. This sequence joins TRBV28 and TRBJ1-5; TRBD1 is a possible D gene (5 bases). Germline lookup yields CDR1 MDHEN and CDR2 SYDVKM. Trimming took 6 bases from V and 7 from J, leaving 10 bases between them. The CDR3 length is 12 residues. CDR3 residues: CASSLRGQPQHF. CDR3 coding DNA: TGTGCCAGCAGCCTCCGGGGGCAGCCCCAGCATTTT.

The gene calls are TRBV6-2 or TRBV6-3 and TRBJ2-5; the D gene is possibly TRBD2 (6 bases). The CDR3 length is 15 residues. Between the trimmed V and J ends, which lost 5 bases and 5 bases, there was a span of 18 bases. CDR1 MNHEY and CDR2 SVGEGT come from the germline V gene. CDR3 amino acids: CASSDWREVWETQYF. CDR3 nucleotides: TGTGCCAGCAGTGATTGGAGGGAGGTATGGGAGACCCAGTACTTC.

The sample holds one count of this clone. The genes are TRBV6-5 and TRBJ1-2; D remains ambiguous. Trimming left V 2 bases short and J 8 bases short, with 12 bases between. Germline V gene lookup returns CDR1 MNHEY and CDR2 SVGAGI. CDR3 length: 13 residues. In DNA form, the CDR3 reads TGTGCCAGCAGTTACAGAGGAGTCGAAGGCTACACCTTC. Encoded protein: CASSYRGVEGYTF.

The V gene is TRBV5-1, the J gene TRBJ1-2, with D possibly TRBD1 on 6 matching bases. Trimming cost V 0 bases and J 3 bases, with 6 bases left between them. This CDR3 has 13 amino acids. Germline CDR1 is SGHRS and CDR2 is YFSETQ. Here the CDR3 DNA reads TGCGCCAGCAGCTTGGAGGGGGACTATGGCTACACCTTC. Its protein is CASSLEGDYGYTF.